This TCR beta chain was identified in a study of Ad26.COV2.S vaccination and SARS-CoV-2 variants. Study-wide background: Intramuscularly, Ad26.COV2.S was given either once or twice, 56 days apart. Study-level points and caveats: Vaccinees showed greater spike-specific TCR breadth than placebo recipients.

In regard to this clone: Antigen: not known.

V lost 3 bases to trimming and J lost 5 bases, with 8 bases between them. Germline V gene sequence: CDR1 SGHAT, CDR2 FQNNGV. The CDR3 covers 13 residues. Treatment in this sample: about 20 received Ad26.COV2.S at low or high dose, single or two shots; several received placebo; per-sample allocation not given. Samples analyzed were those drawn on day 63 after the first vaccine or placebo injection. The administered vaccine (an Ad26 vector) expressed Wuhan-strain SARS-CoV-2 spike. Profiled with immunoSEQ multiplex PCR; TCRdb holds only in-frame clones, not every one. The data show roughly 400,000 clones, approximately 90% seen once.

The source was peripheral blood, collected in a trial of Ad26.COV2.S vaccine versus placebo. This sequence joins TRBV11-2 and TRBJ1-5, with D hard to call. The TCR originated in a person aged 18-60 years who received the Ad26.COV2.S COVID-19 vaccine or a placebo. Here the CDR3 reads CASSFSDHQPQHF. The CDR3 DNA sequence: TGTGCCAGCAGCTTTTCAGATCATCAGCCCCAGCATTTT.